This T cell receptor (beta chain) was recovered during a study of shared clonotypes between healthy human individuals (dated by TCRdb to 2020 to 2021). In the study overall: The cohort comprised a couple of women and a few men aged 18 to 49 years. For each donor, three plates each were used for CD4 naive and CD4 memory, two plates were used for CD8 naive, and one plate was used for CD8 memory. Blood TCR repertoires of five healthy adults were deeply sequenced to estimate repertoire size and the extent of clonotype sharing between individuals. To increase sequencing depth and limit assay-specific biases, TCR repertoire library preparation and sequencing were carried out by different laboratories using diverse techniques. Between about 0.85 and 9.5 billion PBMCs per donor were obtained by leukapheresis.

Using the deep immunoSEQ assay, TCR CDR3 regions were amplified from genomic DNA by multiplex PCR. Extracted genomic DNA from each cell subset was distributed evenly across all wells of several immunoSEQ 96-well plates, and each plate was treated as a replicate. Each replicate PCR for sorted subsets received approximately 220 ng genomic DNA, equal to roughly 29,000 T cell genomes. Purified libraries were measured with a Qubit 3.0 fluorometer, size-checked on a Bioanalyzer 2100, and measured again with the KAPA Library Quantification kit. Every immunoSEQ 96-well plate was sequenced on a dedicated single-read 150-cycle Illumina NextSeq 550 flow cell. The source study handled its data this way. Because the immunoSEQ output held only junctional sequences and lacked quality scores, the filtering could not match the filtering applied to full-length reads. Sequences were annotated with PyIR, a Python wrapper for IgBLAST v1.9, and V/J genes and CDR3 were assigned using IMGT germline references. Reads with weak V/J assignments (E-value above 1e-6), missing CDR3, stop codons, out-of-frame junctions, or ambiguous translated residues were removed. V3J clonotypes were defined by identical inferred V gene, J gene, and CDR3 amino acid sequence. Percentage overlap between repertoires was calculated by dividing the number of shared unique clonotypes by the size of the smaller repertoire. Three approaches were used to assess repertoire richness: RTK rarefaction, the Chao1 estimator, and Recon v2.1 estimates of unobserved clonotypes. Generation probabilities for all TCRbeta clonotypes obtained by the gDNA method from a handful of donors were computed using OLGA. This immuneACCESS table, as held by TCRdb, lists in-frame sequences with V and J called but not all clones. Of the missing ones, under half trace to an unresolved V gene in checked studies; the others have no known cause. The V and J calls and clone size are taken from that table; D and trimming were inferred from the DNA. Here the sample has over 1.4 million clones; 96% occur a single time. The ten largest clones take up over 1% of the sample.

V is pruned by 6 bases and J by 5 bases, leaving 8 bases of the junction without a gene match. CDR3 length: 16 amino acids, cysteine to phenylalanine. Left in the record is the CDR3 DNA by itself, 48 bases read in frame from the first base. In the germline V gene, CDR1 corresponds to MRHNA and CDR2 to SNTAGT. Study-wide findings and limitations: Sharing across a handful of donors was observed for roughly 5.4% of naive CD4, under 4% of naive CD8, 2.3% of memory CD4, and 0.4% of memory CD8 clonotypes. Pairwise subsampling indicated that sequencing depth was expected to affect the degree of clonotype sharing among donors. Even with the large sequencing depth, rarefaction of the sorted-subset datasets indicated that sequencing was incomplete. Sampling was restricted to blood, and TCR repertoires in tissues likely differ from the TCR repertoires found in blood. Compared with non-shared clonotypes, clonotypes shared by all four sorted-subset donors had higher generation probabilities. Because the study included a small number of donors, the genetic and exposure-history diversity represented was limited. Naive subsets generally had larger estimated clonotype richness than memory subsets did.

With respect to this clone: The antigen it recognizes is unknown. Per-base qualities were not stored, and no clone one base away is much larger.

The donors were healthy, HIV-negative adults who had no recently reported acute infections or vaccinations. Every donor was a Caucasian adult residing in Nashville, Tennessee, USA. CD4+ T cells were enriched by magnetic negative selection; naive cells were then positively selected on CD45RA, and the negative fraction formed the memory subset. Blood was collected by leukapheresis, and PBMCs were isolated by Ficoll-Histopaque density gradient centrifugation and then cryopreserved in liquid nitrogen vapor phase. Analytical flow cytometry was used to check the purity and quantity of every magnetically sorted T cell population. Genomic DNA was isolated from every sorted fraction and measured by UV absorbance on a Nanodrop 2000c.

The source material was naive CD4+ T cells sorted from blood. Explained via the paper, the cell subset or site label denotes: CD45RA+ positively selected. This TCR derives from a man younger than 45 in good health. The chain is assembled from TRBV6-4 and TRBJ1-5; 12 central nucleotides agree with TRBD1. The nucleotide sequence is given as TGTGCCAGCAGCGCTCCCCGGGACAGGGGGCATCAGCCCCAGCATTTT. It translates as CASSAPRDRGHQPQHF.